This passage covers 21 T cell receptor beta chains from one sample sequenced in a study of human T cells and chemical hapten exposure. Stated time point: patch test 3, about 24 weeks after DPC sensitization. Described treatment: therapeutic diphenylcyclopropenone sensitization with weekly scalp DPC. TCRdb reprocessed the RACE reads via MiXCR and lists one record per CDR3 protein. The data contain some 62,000 distinct CDR3 sequences, roughly 11% of them singletons. The sequenced sample was whole blood, obtained in connection with sensitization to the hapten diphenylcyclopropenone (DPC). The source is a woman in her 30s with alopecia areata. Some clones in this sample may be carry-over from other donors' samples.

This sequence joins TRBV18 and TRBJ1-3; TRBD1 is a possible D gene (6 bases). CDR1 KGHSH and CDR2 LQKENI come from the germline V gene. The CDR3 contains 15 residues. Trimming stripped 1 base from V and 6 bases from J, with 13 bases between. The DNA of the CDR3 is TGTGCCAGCTCACCACGGACAGACTCGGCAAACACCATATATTTT. This encodes CASSPRTDSANTIYF.

This clonotype was picked up many times. The chain employs TRBV7-2 and TRBJ1-4, with TRBD1 matching 7 bases. V dropped 4 bases and J dropped 0; count of bases not matched to a gene: 5. The CDR3 loop spans 16 amino acids. CDR1 SGHTA and CDR2 FQGNSA come from the germline V gene. CDR3: CASSSDRLATNEKLFF. CDR3 in DNA: TGTGCCAGCAGCTCGGACAGGCTTGCAACTAATGAAAAACTGTTTTTT.

The rearrangement links TRBV6-6 to TRBJ2-5; the D is unclear. V lost 6 bases to trimming and J lost 2 bases, with 10 bases between them. This CDR3 is 13 amino acids long. Per the germline V gene, CDR1 is MNHNY and CDR2 is SVGAGI (reference sequence). The CDR3 protein is CASSTRAQETQYF. CDR3 sequence (DNA): TGTGCCAGCAGCACAAGGGCACAAGAGACCCAGTACTTC.

This clonotype was observed a handful of times. The J gene is TRBJ2-1, the V gene TRBV28; 10 bases map to TRBD2. The CDR3 has 15 residues. Losses at the gene ends were 4 bases for V and 5 bases for J; bases not matched to a gene: 5. Germline V lookup: CDR1 MDHEN, CDR2 SYDVKM. The CDR3 reads CASSSTGLAHNEQFF. The CDR3 bases are TGTGCCAGCAGTTCCACGGGACTAGCGCACAATGAGCAGTTCTTC.

This clonotype was seen at least ten times. The rearrangement uses TRBV6-6 and TRBJ2-4, with a weak D call TRBD2 (6 bases). The CDR3 extends over 15 amino acids. Germline V CDR1 and CDR2: MNHNY, SVGAGI (reference sequence). V was shortened by 8 bases and J by 0 bases, with 14 bases between the two germline ends. CDR3 nucleotides: TGTGCCAGCCGCCTTGGGACTTTAGCCAAAAACATTCAGTACTTC. It encodes CASRLGTLAKNIQYF.

This chain connects TRBV5-1 to TRBJ2-5, with TRBD2 as a possible D gene (5 bases). Trimming stripped 7 bases from V and 2 bases from J, with 12 bases between. Germline assignment: CDR1 SGHRS and CDR2 YFSETQ. This CDR3 contains 13 residues. The CDR3 here is CASGGSPQETQYF. CDR3 nucleotides: TGCGCCAGCGGTGGGAGTCCTCAAGAGACCCAGTACTTC.

This clonotype was detected only a few times. The rearrangement links TRBV19 to TRBJ2-3, with D uncertain. The germline gives CDR1 LNHDA, CDR2 SQIVND (reference sequence). The CDR3 covers 14 residues. Between the trimmed V and J ends, which lost 8 bases and 2 bases, there was a span of 14 bases. The CDR3 DNA follows: TGTGCCAGTGGAGACCTAGGCCTCACAGATACGCAGTATTTT. It encodes CASGDLGLTDTQYF.

This clonotype was found many times. The chain employs TRBV4-3 and TRBJ2-1; D is perhaps TRBD1 or TRBD2 (5 bases each). Per germline, CDR1 LGHNA and CDR2 YSLEER. CDR3 length equals 13 residues. V lost 3 bases and J 8 bases, leaving 11 bases between the germline ends. Here the CDR3 DNA reads TGCGCCAGCAGCCAGGGACCCTGGGATGAGCAGTTCTTC. It encodes CASSQGPWDEQFF.

This clonotype was recorded many times. CDR3 sequence (DNA): TGTGCCAGCAGCCTGGGACTAGCGGGCGATACGCAGTATTTT. It specifies CASSLGLAGDTQYF. The chain employs TRBV7-2 and TRBJ2-3; 12 bases are a match to TRBD2. V lost 5 bases to trimming and J lost 6 bases; unmatched junction nucleotides: 3. Germline V gene data show CDR1 as SGHTA and CDR2 as FQGNSA. This CDR3 has 14 residues.

This clonotype was seen a single time. The J gene is TRBJ1-6, the V gene TRBV7-2; D possibly corresponds to TRBD1 (6 bases). The length of the CDR3 is 14 residues. V lost 4 bases to trimming and J lost 9 bases, with 13 bases between them. Germline V gene data show CDR1 as SGHTA and CDR2 as FQGNSA. The CDR3 loop is CASSSGGQGSPLHF. Here the CDR3 DNA reads TGTGCCAGCAGCTCGGGGGGGCAGGGTTCACCCCTCCACTTT.

Many counts were recorded for this clonotype. This chain links TRBV3-1 with TRBJ2-1; the D is unclear. Germline V gene lookup returns CDR1 LGHDT and CDR2 YNNKEL (reference sequence). V was pared by 3 bases and J by 4 bases, with 7 bases between. The CDR3 runs to 13 residues. CDR3 coding DNA: TGTGCCAGCAGCCAGTGGGTTTACAATGAGCAGTTCTTC. Translating it yields CASSQWVYNEQFF.

This clonotype was counted ten times or more. The V gene is TRBV12-5, the J gene TRBJ1-2, with a possible D match to TRBD1 (6 bases). The germline V and J ends were trimmed by 5 bases and 4 bases, with 14 bases remaining between them. There are 14 residues in the CDR3. Per germline, CDR1 LGHNT and CDR2 FRNRAP. The CDR3: CASGLRTDLYGYTF. Here the CDR3 DNA reads TGTGCTAGTGGTCTACGGACAGATCTCTATGGCTACACCTTC.

V and J are TRBV25-1 and TRBJ2-6, with TRBD1 matching 8 bases. The ends lost 3 bases at V and 4 bases at J; junction bases unmatched: 8. The germline V gene encodes CDR1 MGHDK and CDR2 SYGVNS. The CDR3 has 17 residues. This CDR3 reads CASSESQGALGANVLTF. The CDR3 nucleotides read TGTGCCAGCAGTGAGTCTCAGGGGGCGCTCGGGGCCAACGTCCTGACTTTC.

This clonotype has a count of ten or more. The chain links TRBV4-3 to TRBJ1-4; no definite D call. The V end was cut by 0 bases, the J end by 4 bases, with 9 bases between. The CDR3 consists of 15 residues. Germline CDR1 reads LGHNA; CDR2 reads YSLEER. CDR3 sequence: CASSQDQQNNEKLFF. The CDR3 region has the DNA TGCGCCAGCAGCCAAGATCAGCAGAATAATGAAAAACTGTTTTTT.

At least ten counts were recorded for this clonotype. This chain joins TRBV2 and TRBJ2-3; the D is unclear. Per germline, CDR1 SNHLY and CDR2 FYNNEI. Trimming took off 2 bases at V and 2 bases at J, with 8 bases between the two ends. The length of the CDR3 is 14 residues. The CDR3 DNA reads TGTGCCAGCAGTGAAATCCTCTACACAGATACGCAGTATTTT. This sequence encodes CASSEILYTDTQYF.

The CDR3 DNA reads as TGTGCCAGCAGCTTAAGGGGGATTCGCTCACCCCTCCACTTT. Residues: CASSLRGIRSPLHF. The chain links TRBV7-2 to TRBJ1-6, with D possibly being TRBD1 (6 bases). The V and J ends lost 2 bases and 10 bases respectively, with 12 bases between them. This CDR3 is 14 amino acids long. The germline V gene encodes CDR1 SGHTA and CDR2 FQGNSA.

Many counts were recorded for this clonotype. V gene TRBV29-1 combines with J gene TRBJ2-1; the D gene is possibly TRBD1 (7 bases). Trimming shortened V by 7 bases and J by 9 bases, and 10 bases separated the two germline ends. This CDR3 spans 10 amino acids. Germline V gene data show CDR1 as SQVTM and CDR2 as ANQGSEA. The CDR3 DNA reads as TGCAGCGGGAGGGACAGTGAGCAGTTCTTC. Protein: CSGRDSEQFF.

This clonotype showed up just a few times. This rearrangement joins TRBV18 to TRBJ1-1; D is unresolved. CDR3 length: 17 amino acids. Trimming shortened V by 4 bases and J by 3 bases, and 21 bases separated the two germline ends. Germline-derived CDR1 and CDR2 are KGHSH and LQKENI. This chain's CDR3 is CASSLRGTLARDTEAFF. DNA of the CDR3: TGTGCCAGCTCACTCCGAGGCACCCTAGCAAGGGACACTGAAGCTTTCTTT. Drawing the rest from reference TRBV18 and TRBJ1-1, the complete variable domain is NAGVMQNPRHLVRRRGQEARLRCSPMKGHSHVYWYRQLPEEGLKFMVYLQKENIIDESGMPKERFSAEFPKEGPSILRIQQVVRGDSAAYFCASSLRGTLARDTEAFFGQGTRLTVV.

The J gene is TRBJ2-7, the V gene TRBV7-2, with D perhaps TRBD2 (5 bases). The germline V and J ends were trimmed by 1 base and 1 base, with 11 bases remaining between them. The CDR3 consists of 15 residues. In germline, CDR1 is SGHTA, CDR2 FQGNSA. The CDR3 sequence is CASSLGGWASYEQYF. The CDR3 DNA is TGTGCCAGCAGCTTAGGAGGGTGGGCTTCCTACGAGCAGTACTTC.

The gene calls are TRBV27 and TRBJ2-1; TRBD2 matches at 7 bases. This CDR3 comprises 16 residues. Germline V gene lookup returns CDR1 MNHEY and CDR2 SMNVEV (reference sequence). Trimming at V came to 3 bases and at J to 7 bases, leaving 12 bases not matched to a gene. CDR3 in amino acids: CASSLGRAGLVNEQFF. The CDR3 nucleotides are TGTGCCAGCAGTTTGGGGAGGGCAGGGCTTGTGAATGAGCAGTTCTTC.

In its sample, this clonotype was seen a few times. This chain uses TRBV4-1 with TRBJ2-4, with 9 bases lining up with TRBD2. The CDR3 has 15 residues. Germline CDR1 is MGHRA and CDR2 is YSYEKL. Trimming took 1 base from V and 8 from J; bases not matched to a gene: 6. The CDR3 DNA is TGCGCCAGCAGCCAAGTGGCGGGGGGGCGTTACATTCAGTACTTC. Translating it yields CASSQVAGGRYIQYF.